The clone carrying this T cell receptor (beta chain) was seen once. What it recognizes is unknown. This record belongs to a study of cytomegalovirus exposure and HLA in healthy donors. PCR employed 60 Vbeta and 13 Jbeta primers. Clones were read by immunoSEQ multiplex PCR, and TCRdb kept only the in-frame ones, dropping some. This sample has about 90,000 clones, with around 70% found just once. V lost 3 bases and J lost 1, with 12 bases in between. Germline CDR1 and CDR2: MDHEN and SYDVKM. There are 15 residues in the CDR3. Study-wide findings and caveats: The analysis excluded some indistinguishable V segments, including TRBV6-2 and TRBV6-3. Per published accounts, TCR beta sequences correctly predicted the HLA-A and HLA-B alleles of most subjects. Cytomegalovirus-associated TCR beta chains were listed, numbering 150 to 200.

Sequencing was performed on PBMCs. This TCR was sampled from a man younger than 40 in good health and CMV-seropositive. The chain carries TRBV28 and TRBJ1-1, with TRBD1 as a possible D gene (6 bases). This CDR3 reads CASSFQGRGNTEAFF. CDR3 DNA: TGTGCCAGCAGTTTCCAGGGGCGCGGGAACACTGAAGCTTTCTTT. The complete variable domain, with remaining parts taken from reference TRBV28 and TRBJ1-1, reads DVKVTQSSRYLVKRTGEKVFLECVQDMDHENMFWYRQDPGLGLRLIYFSYDVKMKEKGDIPEGYSVSREKKERFSLILESASTNQTSMYLCASSFQGRGNTEAFFGQGTRLTVV.